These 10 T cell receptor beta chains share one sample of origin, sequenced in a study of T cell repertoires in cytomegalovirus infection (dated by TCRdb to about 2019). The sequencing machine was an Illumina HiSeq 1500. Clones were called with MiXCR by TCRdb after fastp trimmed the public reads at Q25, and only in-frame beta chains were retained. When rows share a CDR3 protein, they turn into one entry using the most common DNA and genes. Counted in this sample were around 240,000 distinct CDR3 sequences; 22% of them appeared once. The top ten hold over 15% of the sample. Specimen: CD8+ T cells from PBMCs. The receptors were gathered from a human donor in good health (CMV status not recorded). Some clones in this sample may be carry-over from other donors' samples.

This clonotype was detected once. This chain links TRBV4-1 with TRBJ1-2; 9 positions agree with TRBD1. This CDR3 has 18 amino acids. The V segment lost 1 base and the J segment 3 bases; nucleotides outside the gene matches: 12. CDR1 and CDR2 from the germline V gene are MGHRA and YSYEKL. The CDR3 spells CASSQGPGQGSSDYGYTF. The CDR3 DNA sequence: TGCGCCAGCAGCCAAGGACCGGGACAGGGAAGTTCGGACTATGGCTACACCTTC.

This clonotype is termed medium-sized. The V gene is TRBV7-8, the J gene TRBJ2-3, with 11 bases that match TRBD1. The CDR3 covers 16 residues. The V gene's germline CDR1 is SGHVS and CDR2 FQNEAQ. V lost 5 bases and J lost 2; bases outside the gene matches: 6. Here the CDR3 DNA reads TGTGCCAGCAGCCTGGGGGGACAGGGGGACACAGATACGCAGTATTTT. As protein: CASSLGGQGDTDTQYF.

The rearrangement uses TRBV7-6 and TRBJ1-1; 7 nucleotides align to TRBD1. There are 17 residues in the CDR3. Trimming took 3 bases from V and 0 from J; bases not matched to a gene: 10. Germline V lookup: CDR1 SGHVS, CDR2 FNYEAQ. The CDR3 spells CASSFLGRDSLNTEAFF. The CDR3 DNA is TGTGCCAGCAGCTTCCTCGGCAGGGACAGCTTGAACACTGAAGCTTTCTTT.

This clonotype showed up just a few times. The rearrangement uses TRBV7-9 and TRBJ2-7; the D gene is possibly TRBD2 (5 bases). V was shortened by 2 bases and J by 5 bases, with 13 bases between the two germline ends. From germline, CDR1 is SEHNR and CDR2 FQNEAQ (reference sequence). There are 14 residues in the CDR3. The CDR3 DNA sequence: TGTGCCAGCAGCTTACTTCGGGATATGGACGAGCAGTACTTC. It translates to CASSLLRDMDEQYF.

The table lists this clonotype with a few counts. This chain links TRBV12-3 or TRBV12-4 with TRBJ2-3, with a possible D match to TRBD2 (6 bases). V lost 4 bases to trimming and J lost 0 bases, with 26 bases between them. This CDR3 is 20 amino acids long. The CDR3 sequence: CASSSTPGVAGFGSTDTQYF. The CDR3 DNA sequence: TGTGCCAGCAGTTCCACCCCGGGGGTCGCGGGCTTCGGTAGCACAGATACGCAGTATTTT.

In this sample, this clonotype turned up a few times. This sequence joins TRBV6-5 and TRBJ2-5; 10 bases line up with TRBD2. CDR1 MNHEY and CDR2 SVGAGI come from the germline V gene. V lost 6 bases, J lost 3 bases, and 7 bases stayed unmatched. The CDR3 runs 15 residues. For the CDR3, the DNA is TGTGCCAGCAGCCGAGAGCTAGCGGGGGAAGAGACCCAGTACTTC. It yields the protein CASSRELAGEETQYF.

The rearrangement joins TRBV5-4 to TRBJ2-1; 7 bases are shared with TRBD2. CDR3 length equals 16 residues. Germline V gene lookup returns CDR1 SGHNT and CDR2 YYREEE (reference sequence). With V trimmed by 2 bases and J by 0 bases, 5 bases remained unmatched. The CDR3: CASSLGRGSSYNEQFF. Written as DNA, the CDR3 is TGTGCCAGCAGCTTAGGGCGGGGGAGCTCCTACAATGAGCAGTTCTTC.

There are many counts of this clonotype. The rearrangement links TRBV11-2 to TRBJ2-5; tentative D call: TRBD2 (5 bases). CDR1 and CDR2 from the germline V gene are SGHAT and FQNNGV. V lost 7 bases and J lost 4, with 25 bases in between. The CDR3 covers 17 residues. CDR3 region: CASTMGVGLPTRETQYF. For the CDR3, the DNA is TGTGCCAGCACTATGGGAGTAGGTCTGCCAACCCGAGAGACCCAGTACTTC.

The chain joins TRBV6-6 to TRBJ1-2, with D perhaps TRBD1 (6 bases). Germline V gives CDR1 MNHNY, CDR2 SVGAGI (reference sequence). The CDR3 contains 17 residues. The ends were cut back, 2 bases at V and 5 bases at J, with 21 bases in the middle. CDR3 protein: CASSYTLTGDGRYGYTF. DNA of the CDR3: TGTGCCAGCAGTTACACTCTGACAGGAGATGGGCGATATGGCTACACCTTC.

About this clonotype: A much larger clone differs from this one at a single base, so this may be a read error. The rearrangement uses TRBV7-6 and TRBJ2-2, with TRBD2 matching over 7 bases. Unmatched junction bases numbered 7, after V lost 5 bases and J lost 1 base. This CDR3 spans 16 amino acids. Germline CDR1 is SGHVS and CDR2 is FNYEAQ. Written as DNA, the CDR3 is TGTGCCAGCAGCCTGGGGACTAACATGAACACCGGGGAGCTGTTTTTT. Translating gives CASSLGTNMNTGELFF. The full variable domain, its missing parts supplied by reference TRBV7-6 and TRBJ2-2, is GAGVSQSPRYKVTKRGQDVALRCDPISGHVSLYWYRQALGQGPEFLTYFNYEAQQDKSGLPNDRFSAERPEGSISTLTIQRTEQRDSAMYRCASSLGTNMNTGELFFGEGSRLTVL.